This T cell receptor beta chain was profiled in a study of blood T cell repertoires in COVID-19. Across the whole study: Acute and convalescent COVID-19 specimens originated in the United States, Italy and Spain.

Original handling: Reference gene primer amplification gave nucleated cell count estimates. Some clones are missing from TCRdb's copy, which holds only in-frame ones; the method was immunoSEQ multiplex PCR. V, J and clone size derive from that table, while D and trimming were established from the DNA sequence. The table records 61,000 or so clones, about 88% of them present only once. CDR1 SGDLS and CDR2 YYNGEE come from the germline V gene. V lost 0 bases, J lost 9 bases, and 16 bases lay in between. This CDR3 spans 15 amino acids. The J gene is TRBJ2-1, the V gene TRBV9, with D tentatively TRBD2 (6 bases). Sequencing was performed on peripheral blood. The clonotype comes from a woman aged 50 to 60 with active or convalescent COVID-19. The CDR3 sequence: CASSVEVGAGSEQFF. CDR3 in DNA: TGTGCCAGCAGCGTAGAGGTGGGAGCGGGCAGTGAGCAGTTCTTC.